The 25 T cell receptor beta chains given below trace back to one sample, sequenced in a study of T cells expressing NK-cell markers. TCRdb reprocessed the 5' RACE reads and stores each CDR3 protein as one record, lacking DNA. Recorded for this sample: some 460,000 distinct CDR3 sequences. Sequencing was performed on blood T cells: a sorted CD56 or NKG2C T cell subset, CD4+ or CD8+ T cells, or bulk PBMC T cells (not recorded which). These receptors were collected from a woman aged 50 to 65 in good health.

The chain combines TRBV29-1 with TRBJ2-4; TCRdb returns TRBD1, unconfirmable since there is no DNA. There are 13 residues in the CDR3. Germline V gene data show CDR1 as SQVTM and CDR2 as ANQGSEA. The CDR3 loop reads CSVTARDKNIQYF.

The chain uses TRBV12-3 or TRBV12-4 and TRBJ1-1. This CDR3 comprises 15 residues. The CDR3 is CASSLRRALNTEAFF.

This chain links TRBV14 with TRBJ2-5. CDR1 is SGHDN, CDR2 FVKESK, per germline. This CDR3 comprises 14 residues. The CDR3: CASSQVGYYETQYF. The entire variable domain, with the rest obtained from reference TRBV14 and TRBJ2-5, is as follows: EAGVTQFPSHSVIEKGQTVTLRCDPISGHDNLYWYRRVMGKEIKFLLHFVKESKQDESGMPNNRFLAERTGGTYSTLKVQPAELEDSGVYFCASSQVGYYETQYFGPGTRLLVL.

CDR3 protein: CSVVAGNTIYF. The chain carries TRBV20-1 and TRBJ1-3. Germline values: CDR1 DFQATT, CDR2 SNEGSKA (reference sequence). This CDR3 has 11 amino acids.

The rearrangement links TRBV20-1 to TRBJ2-4; TCRdb's D call of TRBD2 is untestable without DNA. The CDR3 is made up of 17 amino acids. CDR1 DFQATT and CDR2 SNEGSKA come from the germline V gene (reference sequence). The CDR3 protein is CSADTGTSGSYVNIQYF.

The chain links TRBV5-1 to TRBJ2-1; with no DNA, the TCRdb D assignment of TRBD2 cannot be verified. The CDR3 is 16 residues long. Germline V lookup: CDR1 SGHRS, CDR2 YFSETQ. CDR3: CASSLLAGGLLYEQFF.

This rearrangement joins TRBV29-1 to TRBJ1-1; without DNA, the TCRdb call of TRBD1 cannot be checked. The germline V gene has CDR1 SQVTM and CDR2 ANQGSEA. The CDR3 length is 11 residues. The CDR3 loop reads CSVAGTGIAFF. Combining the CDR3 with reference TRBV29-1 and TRBJ1-1 gives the whole variable domain SAVISQKPSRDICQRGTSLTIQCQVDSQVTMMFWYRQQPGQSLTLIATANQGSEATYESGFVIDKFPISRPNLTFSTLTVSNMSPEDSSIYLCSVAGTGIAFFGQGTRLTVV.

This chain joins TRBV24-1 and TRBJ2-5; the D call from TCRdb, TRBD2, cannot be confirmed without DNA. This CDR3 is built from 17 residues. From germline, CDR1 is KGHDR and CDR2 SFDVKD. The CDR3 region is CATSDASRTSGRETQYF.

This chain joins TRBV6-5 and TRBJ2-2; there is no DNA to check the TCRdb D call of TRBD1. CDR3 length equals 18 residues. Germline V gene lookup returns CDR1 MNHEY and CDR2 SVGAGI. CDR3 loop: CASSRLPPGRTNTGELFF.

This rearrangement joins TRBV7-9 to TRBJ2-1; TCRdb names TRBD1, which stays unverified in the absence of DNA. This CDR3 contains 12 residues. Germline V gene data show CDR1 as SEHNR and CDR2 as FQNEAQ (reference sequence). The CDR3 is CASGTQLNEQFF.

This chain joins TRBV5-6 and TRBJ2-4; the D gene TCRdb calls, TRBD1, cannot be checked with no DNA. The CDR3 has 14 residues. The germline CDR1 and CDR2 sequences are SGHDT and YYEEEE. CDR3 loop: CASSLRTQKNIQYF.

The CDR3 sequence: CASSLGRRDTKVYEQYF. This chain uses TRBV13 with TRBJ2-7; absent DNA, TCRdb's TRBD1 call cannot be checked. The CDR3 totals 17 residues. Germline V CDR1 and CDR2: PRHDT, FYEKMQ (reference sequence).

The CDR3 loop reads CASSSLKRSSGGADTQYF. This chain joins TRBV11-2 and TRBJ2-3; absent DNA, TCRdb's TRBD2 call cannot be checked. Germline assignment: CDR1 SGHAT and CDR2 FQNNGV. This CDR3 has 18 residues.

J is TRBJ1-2 and V is TRBV10-3. In germline, CDR1 is ENHRY, CDR2 SYGVKD. CDR3 length equals 13 residues. The CDR3 sequence: CAISGTAAHGYTF.

The chain uses TRBV6-5 and TRBJ1-2; the TRBD1 assignment by TCRdb is unverifiable without DNA. CDR1 and CDR2 (germline): MNHEY, SVGAGI. There are 17 residues in the CDR3. The chain's CDR3 is CASSPYFGLSPGVGYTF.

The rearrangement joins TRBV7-6 to TRBJ1-1. This CDR3 contains 13 residues. CDR1 and CDR2 from the germline V gene are SGHVS and FNYEAQ. The chain's CDR3 is CASSLVGLAEAFF.

This chain links TRBV10-3 with TRBJ1-2; TCRdb's D call, TRBD1, is unchecked because there is no DNA. Per germline, CDR1 ENHRY and CDR2 SYGVKD. The CDR3 contains 13 residues. CDR3 protein: CAISVPPGDGYTF.

This rearrangement joins TRBV13 to TRBJ2-4; the TCRdb call, TRBD2, lacks DNA for checking. Germline V gene lookup returns CDR1 PRHDT and CDR2 FYEKMQ (reference sequence). This CDR3 spans 16 amino acids. CDR3 amino acids: CASSPSTSGIKNIQYF.

The rearrangement joins TRBV5-1 to TRBJ1-2. Per germline, CDR1 SGHRS and CDR2 YFSETQ. CDR3 size: 15 residues. This CDR3 reads CASTNVGGENYGYTF.

The chain links TRBV7-8 to TRBJ1-2; absent DNA, TCRdb's TRBD1 call cannot be checked. In germline, CDR1 is SGHVS, CDR2 FQNEAQ. There are 15 residues in the CDR3. CDR3 amino acids: CASSSRDSRIYGYTF. Full variable domain (remainder filled in from reference TRBV7-8 and TRBJ1-2): GAGVSQSPRYKVAKRGQDVALRCDPISGHVSLFWYQQALGQGPEFLTYFQNEAQLDKSGLPSDRFFAERPEGSVSTLKIQRTQQEDSAVYLCASSSRDSRIYGYTFGSGTRLTVV.

The chain joins TRBV7-9 to TRBJ1-5. The CDR3 sequence is 12 residues long. CDR1 and CDR2 from the germline V gene are SEHNR and FQNEAQ (reference sequence). The CDR3 sequence is CASSLQTRPQHF.

This chain uses TRBV20-1 with TRBJ2-7; the D gene TCRdb calls, TRBD2, cannot be checked with no DNA. Germline CDR1 DFQATT, CDR2 SNEGSKA (reference sequence). This CDR3 spans 15 amino acids. This CDR3 is CSARDGTSGSYEQYF.

The chain carries TRBV19 and TRBJ2-5; there is no DNA to check the TCRdb D call of TRBD2. This CDR3 region has 14 residues. The germline V gene encodes CDR1 LNHDA and CDR2 SQIVND (reference sequence). This CDR3 is CASSTQAGAALQYF.

The chain has TRBV6-5 and TRBJ2-7; TCRdb indicates TRBD1, and absent DNA this call remains unverified. The CDR3 runs to 19 residues. Germline CDR1 MNHEY, CDR2 SVGAGI. The chain's CDR3 is CASSREPGQGAGYSYEQYF.

The V gene is TRBV9, the J gene TRBJ2-3; TCRdb reports TRBD1, a call that lacks DNA to check it against. This CDR3 is built from 15 residues. Germline CDR1 SGDLS, CDR2 YYNGEE. The CDR3 is CASSVLPGFTDTQYF.